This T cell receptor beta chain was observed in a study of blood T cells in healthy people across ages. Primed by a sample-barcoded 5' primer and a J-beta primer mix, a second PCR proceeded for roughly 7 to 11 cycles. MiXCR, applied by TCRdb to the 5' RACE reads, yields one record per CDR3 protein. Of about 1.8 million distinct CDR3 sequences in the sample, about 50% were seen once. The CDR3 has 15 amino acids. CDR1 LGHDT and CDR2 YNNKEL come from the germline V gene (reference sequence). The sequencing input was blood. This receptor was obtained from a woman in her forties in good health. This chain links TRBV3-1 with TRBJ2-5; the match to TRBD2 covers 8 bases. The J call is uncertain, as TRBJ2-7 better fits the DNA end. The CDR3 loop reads CASSQDQERGYEQYF. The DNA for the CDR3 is TGTGCCAGCAGCCAAGATCAGGAGCGGGGGTACGAGCAGTACTTC.